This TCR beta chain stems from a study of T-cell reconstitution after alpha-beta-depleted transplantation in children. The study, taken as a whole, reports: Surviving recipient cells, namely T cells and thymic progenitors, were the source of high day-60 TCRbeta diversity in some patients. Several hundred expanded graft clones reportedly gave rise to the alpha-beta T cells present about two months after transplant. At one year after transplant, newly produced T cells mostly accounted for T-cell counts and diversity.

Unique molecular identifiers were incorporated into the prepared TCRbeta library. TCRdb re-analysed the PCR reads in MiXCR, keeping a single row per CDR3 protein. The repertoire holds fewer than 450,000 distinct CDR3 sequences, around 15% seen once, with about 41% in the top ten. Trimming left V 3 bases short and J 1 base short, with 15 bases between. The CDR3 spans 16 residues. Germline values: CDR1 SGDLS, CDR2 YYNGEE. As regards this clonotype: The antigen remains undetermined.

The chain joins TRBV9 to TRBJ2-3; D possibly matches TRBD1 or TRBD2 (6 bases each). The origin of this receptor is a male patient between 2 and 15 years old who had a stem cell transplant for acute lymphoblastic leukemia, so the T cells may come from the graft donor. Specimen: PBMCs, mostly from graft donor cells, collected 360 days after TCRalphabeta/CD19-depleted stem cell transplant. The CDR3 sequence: CASSAGARGGTDTQYF. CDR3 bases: TGTGCCAGCAGCGCGGGGGCACGGGGTGGCACAGATACGCAGTATTTT.